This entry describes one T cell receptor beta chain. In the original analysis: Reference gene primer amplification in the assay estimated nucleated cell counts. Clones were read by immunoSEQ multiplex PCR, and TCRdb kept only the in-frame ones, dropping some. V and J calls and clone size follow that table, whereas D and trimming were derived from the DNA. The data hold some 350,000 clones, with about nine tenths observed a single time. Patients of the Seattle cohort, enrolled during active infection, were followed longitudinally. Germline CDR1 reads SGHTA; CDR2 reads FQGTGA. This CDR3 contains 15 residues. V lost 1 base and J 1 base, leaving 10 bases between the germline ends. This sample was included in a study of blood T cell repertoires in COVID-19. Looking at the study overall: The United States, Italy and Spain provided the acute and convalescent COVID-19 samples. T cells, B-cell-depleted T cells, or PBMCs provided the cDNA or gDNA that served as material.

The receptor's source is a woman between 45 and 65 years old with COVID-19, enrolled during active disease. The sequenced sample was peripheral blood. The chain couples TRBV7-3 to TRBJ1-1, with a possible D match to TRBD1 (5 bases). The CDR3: CASSLSRTGNTEAFF. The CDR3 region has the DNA TGTGCCAGCAGCTTAAGCCGAACAGGGAACACTGAAGCTTTCTTT.